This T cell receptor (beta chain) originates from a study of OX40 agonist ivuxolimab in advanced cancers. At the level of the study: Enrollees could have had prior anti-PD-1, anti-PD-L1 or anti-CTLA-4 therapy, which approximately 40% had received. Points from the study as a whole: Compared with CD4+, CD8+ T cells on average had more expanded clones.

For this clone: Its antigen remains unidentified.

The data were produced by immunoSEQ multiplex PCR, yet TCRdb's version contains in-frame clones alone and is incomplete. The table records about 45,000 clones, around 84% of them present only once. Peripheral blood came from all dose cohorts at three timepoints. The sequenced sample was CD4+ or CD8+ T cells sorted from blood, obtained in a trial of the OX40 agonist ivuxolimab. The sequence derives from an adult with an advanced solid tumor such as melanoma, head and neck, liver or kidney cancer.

CDR3 amino acids: CASSLRWEEAFF. CDR3 in DNA: TGTGCCAGCAGCCTCAGATGGGAGGAAGCTTTCTTT. The rearrangement links TRBV28 to TRBJ1-1; D gene unclear. The CDR3 is made up of 12 amino acids. The germline V gene encodes CDR1 MDHEN and CDR2 SYDVKM. V dropped 6 bases and J dropped 8 bases, with 13 bases sitting between them.